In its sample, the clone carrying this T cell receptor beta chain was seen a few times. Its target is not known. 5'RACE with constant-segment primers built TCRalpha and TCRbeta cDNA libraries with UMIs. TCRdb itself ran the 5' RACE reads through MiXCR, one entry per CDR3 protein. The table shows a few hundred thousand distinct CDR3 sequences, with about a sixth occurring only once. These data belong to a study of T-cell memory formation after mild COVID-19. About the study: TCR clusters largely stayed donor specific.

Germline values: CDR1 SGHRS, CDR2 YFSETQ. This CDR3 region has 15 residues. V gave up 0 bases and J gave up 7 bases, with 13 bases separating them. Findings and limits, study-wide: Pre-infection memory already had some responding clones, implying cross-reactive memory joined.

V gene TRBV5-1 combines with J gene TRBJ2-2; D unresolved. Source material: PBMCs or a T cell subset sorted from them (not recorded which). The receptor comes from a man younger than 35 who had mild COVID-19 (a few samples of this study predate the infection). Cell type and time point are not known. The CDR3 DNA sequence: TGCGCCAGCAGCTTGGGATTGGGCCCGGACGGGGAGCTGTTTTTT. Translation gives CASSLGLGPDGELFF.